The 10 T cell receptor beta chains given below trace back to one sample, sequenced in a study of regulatory T cells in long-lasting Graves disease. The sample's time point: newly diagnosed GD, antithyroid drugs for less than 3 months. Isolated PBMC RNA provided the starting material for the TCR library. Building the TCR beta libraries relied on iRepertoire HTBI primers, and CDR3 regions underwent Arm-PCR. TCRdb analysed the multiplex PCR reads with MiXCR anew, one entry per CDR3 protein. The data show some 320,000 distinct CDR3 sequences, 15% to 20% seen once. Source: peripheral blood mononuclear cells (PBMCs), taken at new diagnosis, from a patient treated with antithyroid drugs. The receptors shown here come from a female donor with Graves disease.

This clonotype occurred many times. The chain links TRBV13 to TRBJ1-2; D might be TRBD1 (5 bases). Deletions cut 0 bases from V and 1 base from J, with 9 bases between. Germline CDR1 reads PRHDT; CDR2 reads FYEKMQ (reference sequence). The CDR3 contains 15 residues. In DNA, the CDR3 is TGTGCCAGCAGCTTAGGTGGGGGGAGTAACTATGGCTACACCTTC. This gives the protein CASSLGGGSNYGYTF.

Points on this clonotype: This may be a read error: a much more frequent sequence differs by one nucleotide. The chain uses TRBV19 and TRBJ2-1; 13 nucleotides match TRBD2. CDR1 is LNHDA and CDR2 is SQIVND in the germline V gene (reference sequence). J gave up 8 bases and V 6 bases, and 10 bases lay outside the gene matches. The CDR3 has 16 residues. The CDR3 here is CASSHRTSGSGYEQFF. CDR3 sequence (DNA): TGTGCCAGTAGCCACCGGACTAGCGGGAGTGGCTATGAGCAGTTCTTC.

This clonotype was counted ten times or more. The chain is built from TRBV10-2 and TRBJ2-7; no clear D. Trimming took off 3 bases at V and 3 bases at J, with 15 bases between the two ends. The CDR3 covers 15 residues. Germline CDR1 reads WSHSY; CDR2 reads SAAADI. The CDR3 nucleotides read TGCGCCAGCAGTGATTCAGGAAGGTCTGACTACGAGCAGTACTTC. Translating gives CASSDSGRSDYEQYF.

This clonotype was counted a single time. A far larger clone is just one base off, so this is likely a read error. The rearrangement uses TRBV11-3 and TRBJ1-5, with D possibly matching TRBD1 (6 bases). Germline values: CDR1 SGHNT, CDR2 YENEEA. Trimming left V 7 bases short and J 6 bases short, with 16 bases between. The CDR3 covers 14 residues. The CDR3 DNA sequence: TGTGCCAGCATGGGGGCTGGGGGTTCTCAGCCCCAGCATTTT. It is translated as CASMGAGGSQPQHF.

The chain combines TRBV6-2 or TRBV6-3 with TRBJ2-1, with TRBD1 identical over 8 bases. This CDR3 has 15 residues. Germline trimming cut 6 bases from V and 7 bases from J; bases unmatched to any gene: 11. Germline assignment: CDR1 MNHEY and CDR2 SVGEGT. CDR3 protein: CASSPGQDIGNEQFF. The CDR3 DNA follows: TGTGCCAGCAGCCCGGGACAGGACATCGGGAATGAGCAGTTCTTC.

This rearrangement joins TRBV5-4 to TRBJ2-3, with a tentative D call TRBD2 (6 bases). CDR1 is SGHNT, CDR2 YYREEE, per germline (reference sequence). The V end lost 7 bases, the J end lost 0 bases, and 18 bases lay between the germline ends. The CDR3 consists of 16 residues. This CDR3 reads CASSPEVAESTDTQYF. Written as DNA, the CDR3 is TGTGCCAGCTCACCCGAGGTAGCGGAAAGCACAGATACGCAGTATTTT.

This clonotype occurred many times. This chain joins TRBV12-5 and TRBJ1-5; TRBD1 matches at 9 bases. Germline V gene sequence: CDR1 LGHNT, CDR2 FRNRAP. J was trimmed by 6 bases and V by 7 bases; bases with no gene match: 7. The CDR3 totals 14 residues. CDR3 coding DNA: TGTGCTAGTGCACCGGACAGGGGCAGTCAGCCCCAGCATTTT. As protein: CASAPDRGSQPQHF.

This clonotype occurred a few times. The V gene is TRBV20-1, the J gene TRBJ1-4; D gene ambiguous. The CDR3 totals 12 residues. Per germline, CDR1 DFQATT and CDR2 SNEGSKA (reference sequence). Trimming cost V 2 bases and J 4 bases, with 5 bases left between them. CDR3 bases: TGCAGTGCTAGAATTAGTAATGAAAAACTGTTTTTT. Translation: CSARISNEKLFF.

This clonotype was counted ten times or more. The V and J genes are TRBV28 and TRBJ2-1, with 12 bases that match TRBD2. Germline CDR1 reads MDHEN; CDR2 reads SYDVKM. This CDR3 has 19 amino acids. J was trimmed by 5 bases and V by 4 bases; bases with no gene match: 15. The CDR3 DNA is TGTGCCAGCAGTTGGGGCCGGGGGCGCCTAGCGGGAGGGGACAATGAGCAGTTCTTC. Amino acids: CASSWGRGRLAGGDNEQFF.

This clonotype showed up many times. This sequence joins TRBV13 and TRBJ2-1; D perhaps matches TRBD2 (6 bases). The CDR3 extends over 12 amino acids. Germline loops: CDR1 PRHDT, CDR2 FYEKMQ (reference sequence). The V end was cut by 1 base, the J end by 8 bases, with 6 bases between. DNA of the CDR3: TGTGCCAGCAGCTTAGCGGGGGATGAGCAGTTCTTC. Its protein is CASSLAGDEQFF.